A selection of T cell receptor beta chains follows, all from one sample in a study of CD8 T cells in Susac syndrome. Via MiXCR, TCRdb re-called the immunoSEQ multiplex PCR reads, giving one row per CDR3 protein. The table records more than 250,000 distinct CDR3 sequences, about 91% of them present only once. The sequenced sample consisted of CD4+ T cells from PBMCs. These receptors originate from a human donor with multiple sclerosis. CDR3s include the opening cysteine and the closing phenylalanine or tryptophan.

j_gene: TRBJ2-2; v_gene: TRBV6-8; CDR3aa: CASRPGTGRAGELFF
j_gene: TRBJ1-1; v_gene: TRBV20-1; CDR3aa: CSAATGGSTEAFF
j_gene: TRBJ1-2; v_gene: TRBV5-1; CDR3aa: CASSLGQGLNYGYTF
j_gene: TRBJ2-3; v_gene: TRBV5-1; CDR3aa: CASSWGLGGASTDTQYF
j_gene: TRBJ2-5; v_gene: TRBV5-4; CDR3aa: CASSVRGQETQYF
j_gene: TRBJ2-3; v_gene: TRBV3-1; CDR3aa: CASSQRGGERGYF
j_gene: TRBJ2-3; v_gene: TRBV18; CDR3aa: CASSPLSGTSTDTQYF
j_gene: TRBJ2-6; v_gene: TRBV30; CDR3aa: CAWSVPWDRSSGANVLTF
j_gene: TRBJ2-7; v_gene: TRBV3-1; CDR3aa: CASNQGAGYEQYF
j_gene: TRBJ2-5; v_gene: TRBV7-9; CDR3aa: CASSPPGTSGEETQYF
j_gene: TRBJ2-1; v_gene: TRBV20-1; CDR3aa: CSARAIFGSDNEQFF
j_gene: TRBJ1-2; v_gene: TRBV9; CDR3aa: CASRAGVYGYTF
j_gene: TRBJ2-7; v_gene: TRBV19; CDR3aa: CASAGTALGEQYF
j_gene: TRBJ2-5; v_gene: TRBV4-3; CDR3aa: CASSQNPRGQETQYF
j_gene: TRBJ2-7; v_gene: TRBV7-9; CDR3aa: CASSLGLAREAGEQYF
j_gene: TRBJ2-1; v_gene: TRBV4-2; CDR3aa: CASSQELSMEVGFF
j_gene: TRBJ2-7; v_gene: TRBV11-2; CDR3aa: CASSFKLRGGEQYF
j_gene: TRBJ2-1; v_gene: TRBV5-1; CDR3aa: CASSLVAGGNNEQFF
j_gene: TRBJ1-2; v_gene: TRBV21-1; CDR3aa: CASDTRDRGEGYTF
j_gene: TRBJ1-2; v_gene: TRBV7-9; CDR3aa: CASSYRGTTTYGYTF
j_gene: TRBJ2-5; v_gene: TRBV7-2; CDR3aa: CASSPRVSQYF
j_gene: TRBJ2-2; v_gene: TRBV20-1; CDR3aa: CSASLVAGGHVTGELFF
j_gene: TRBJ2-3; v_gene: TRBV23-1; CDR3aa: CASSPLVGQGASDTQYF
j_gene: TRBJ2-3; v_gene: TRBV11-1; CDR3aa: CASSSERTKDTQYF
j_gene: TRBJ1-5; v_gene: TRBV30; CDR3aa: CAWSVQGGQPQHF
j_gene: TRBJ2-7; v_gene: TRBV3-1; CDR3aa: CASSLSASGGYEQYF
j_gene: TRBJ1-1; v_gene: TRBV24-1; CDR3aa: CATSDFKHRGRDVRTEAFF
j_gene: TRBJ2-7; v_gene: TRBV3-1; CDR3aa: CASSPQYSSWGANEQYF
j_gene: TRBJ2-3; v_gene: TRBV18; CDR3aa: CASSPKTGTDTQYF
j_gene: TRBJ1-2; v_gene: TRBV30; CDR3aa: CAWSVVPSGYTF
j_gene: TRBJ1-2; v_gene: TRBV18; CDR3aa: CASSNRNSTNYGYTF
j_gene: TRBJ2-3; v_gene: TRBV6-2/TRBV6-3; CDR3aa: CASSRDGDTQYF
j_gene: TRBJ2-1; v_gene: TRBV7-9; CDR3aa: CASRNTDTYNEQFF